The present entry profiles one T cell receptor beta chain with its context. This entry is derived from a study of T cell responses to AZD1222 COVID-19 vaccine. Overall study: Pooled together were second doses at about 4 or about 12 weeks.

Germline V gives CDR1 LGHDT, CDR2 YNNKEL (reference sequence). Losses at the gene ends were 4 bases for V and 3 bases for J; bases not matched to a gene: 6. The CDR3 is 15 residues long. The protocol was immunoSEQ multiplex PCR, while the TCRdb copy is restricted to in-frame clones and leaves out a portion. The sample records approximately 150,000 clones, 85% to 95% being singletons. The chain is built from TRBV3-1 (or the pseudogene TRBV3-2) and TRBJ2-3, with 8 bases aligning to TRBD2. The source is an adult in good health. Sequencing was performed on peripheral blood, taken on day 0 of AZD1222 vaccination. The DNA of the CDR3 is TGTGCCAGCAGCCCCCTCCAGCGGGGGACAGATACGCAGTATTTT. Its protein product is CASSPLQRGTDTQYF.